The 18 T cell receptor beta chains below were found in one sample sequenced in a study of T cell changes during pregnancy in multiple sclerosis. TCRdb's table, derived via immunoSEQ multiplex PCR, lists solely in-frame clones and lacks some. The sample has under 60,000 clones, about 90% seen once; the top ten hold roughly a tenth. The sequenced sample was CD8+ T cells from peripheral blood mononuclear cells, obtained after pregnancy. The source of these receptors is a female donor with multiple sclerosis, enrolled in a pregnancy study.

The chain combines TRBV29-1 with TRBJ2-5; unclear D gene. Germline CDR1 reads SQVTM; CDR2 reads ANQGSEA. This CDR3 has 11 residues. V lost 4 bases and J 5 bases, leaving 8 bases between the germline ends. The CDR3 nucleotides read TGCAGCGTTGTAATGCGGGAGACCCAGTACTTC. Amino acid sequence: CSVVMRETQYF.

This chain links TRBV18 with TRBJ1-3; TRBD1 aligns across 7 bases. V shed 3 bases, J shed 0 bases, and the junction held 5 bases outside the gene matches. The V gene's germline CDR1 is KGHSH and CDR2 LQKENI. This CDR3 contains 16 residues. CDR3 DNA: TGTGCCAGCTCACCCTCGGGACAGAGCTCTGGAAACACCATATATTTT. Translation: CASSPSGQSSGNTIYF.

The V gene is TRBV29-1, the J gene TRBJ1-2; D is ambiguous. In germline, CDR1 is SQVTM, CDR2 ANQGSEA. The CDR3 loop spans 11 amino acids. The V end was cut by 1 base, the J end by 8 bases, with 8 bases between. CDR3 bases: TGCAGCGTTGAAGCGGGGAGCGGCTACACCTTC. Protein: CSVEAGSGYTF. The whole variable domain, filled in from reference TRBV29-1 and TRBJ1-2, reads SAVISQKPSRDICQRGTSLTIQCQVDSQVTMMFWYRQQPGQSLTLIATANQGSEATYESGFVIDKFPISRPNLTFSTLTVSNMSPEDSSIYLCSVEAGSGYTFGSGTRLTVV.

V and J are TRBV9 and TRBJ2-7; TRBD1 agrees at 10 bases. Trimming took 3 bases from V and 5 from J; bases not matched to a gene: 14. The CDR3 sequence is 17 residues long. Germline CDR1 reads SGDLS; CDR2 reads YYNGEE. The CDR3 sequence: CASSASPRTGGGHEQYF. The CDR3 region has the DNA TGTGCCAGCAGCGCCAGCCCCCGGACAGGGGGTGGACACGAGCAGTACTTC.

V usage is TRBV2 and J usage is TRBJ1-1, with a tentative D call TRBD1 (5 bases). Germline values: CDR1 SNHLY, CDR2 FYNNEI. The CDR3 is 15 residues long. The germline V and J ends were trimmed by 3 bases and 0 bases, with 11 bases remaining between them. The CDR3 bases are TGTGCCAGCAGTGACAGGGTGGGATTGAACACTGAAGCTTTCTTT. Translated, it gives CASSDRVGLNTEAFF.

The rearrangement joins TRBV14 to TRBJ2-7, with D possibly TRBD1 on 7 matching bases. This CDR3 is built from 14 residues. Germline CDR1 reads SGHDN; CDR2 reads FVKESK. V was clipped by 2 bases and J by 2 bases, with 10 bases between them. The CDR3, as DNA: TGTGCCAGCAGCCAATTCAGGGGGGCCTACGAGCAGTACTTC. Its protein product is CASSQFRGAYEQYF.

V and J are TRBV27 and TRBJ1-5; 8 bases are shared with TRBD1. Germline-derived CDR1 and CDR2 are MNHEY and SMNVEV (reference sequence). This CDR3 contains 15 residues. Losses at the gene ends were 5 bases for V and 3 bases for J; bases not matched to a gene: 6. Here the CDR3 reads CASSIGQGDNQPQHF. The CDR3 DNA reads TGTGCCAGCAGTATCGGACAGGGCGACAATCAGCCCCAGCATTTT.

The chain carries TRBV29-1 and TRBJ2-3, with 9 nucleotides matching TRBD2. With 2 bases clipped from V and 3 bases from J, the junction kept 9 bases outside the gene matches. In germline, CDR1 is SQVTM, CDR2 ANQGSEA. The CDR3 runs 16 residues. CDR3 loop: CSVEWAAGGGTDTQYF. CDR3 nucleotides: TGCAGCGTTGAATGGGCAGCGGGGGGTGGTACAGATACGCAGTATTTT.

The chain links TRBV4-1 to TRBJ1-5, with D possibly matching TRBD1 (5 bases). Germline V lookup: CDR1 MGHRA, CDR2 YSYEKL. V shed 5 bases and J shed 7 bases, with 12 bases lying between them. This CDR3 contains 13 residues. In DNA, the CDR3 is TGCGCCAGCAGCTCGGGGGTTGGACAGCCCCAGCATTTT. Protein sequence: CASSSGVGQPQHF.

The chain carries TRBV2 and TRBJ1-2; maybe TRBD1 (5 bases). Trimming cost V 0 bases and J 6 bases, with 8 bases left between them. Germline values: CDR1 SNHLY, CDR2 FYNNEI. This CDR3 contains 13 residues. The CDR3 sequence: CASSEASGNGYTF. The CDR3, as DNA: TGTGCCAGCAGTGAAGCATCAGGGAATGGCTACACCTTC.

The chain combines TRBV13 with TRBJ1-5; 9 bases fit TRBD1. CDR3 length: 14 residues. Per the germline V gene, CDR1 is PRHDT and CDR2 is FYEKMQ (reference sequence). The V gene end was trimmed by 5 bases and the J gene end by 4 bases; junction bases not matched to a gene: 3. CDR3 in amino acids: CASSVGQGNQPQHF. DNA of the CDR3: TGTGCCAGCAGCGTGGGACAGGGTAATCAGCCCCAGCATTTT.

This clone has just a few counts. The genes are TRBV30 and TRBJ1-4, with TRBD1 matching over 9 bases. CDR3 size: 12 residues. The V segment lost 4 bases and the J segment 8 bases; nucleotides outside the gene matches: 2. Germline-derived CDR1 and CDR2 are GTSNPN and SVGIG (reference sequence). The CDR3 sequence is CAWTDRGEKLFF. The CDR3 region has the DNA TGTGCCTGGACGGACAGGGGCGAAAAACTGTTTTTT.

This rearrangement joins TRBV29-1 to TRBJ2-1; D gene uncertain. V lost 8 bases and J 0 bases, leaving 8 bases between the germline ends. Germline CDR1 reads SQVTM; CDR2 reads ANQGSEA. This CDR3 is 12 amino acids long. The CDR3 nucleotides are TGCAGCTCCTCTAGCTCCTACAATGAGCAGTTCTTC. It is translated as CSSSSSYNEQFF.

V is TRBV5-1 and J is TRBJ2-1; 9 positions agree with TRBD2. Germline CDR1 and CDR2: SGHRS and YFSETQ. This CDR3 has 19 amino acids. V shed 2 bases and J 2 bases; nucleotides not matched to a gene: 14. CDR3 in amino acids: CASSLLAGGSVGPYNEQFF. The CDR3 nucleotides are TGCGCCAGCAGCTTACTGGCGGGGGGGTCCGTAGGGCCCTACAATGAGCAGTTCTTC.

V and J are TRBV19 and TRBJ1-1, with 8 bases fitting TRBD1. The CDR3 length is 13 residues. Losses at the gene ends were 1 base for V and 7 bases for J; bases not matched to a gene: 2. Germline V lookup: CDR1 LNHDA, CDR2 SQIVND (reference sequence). Written as DNA, the CDR3 is TGTGCCAGTAGTATAGGGACAGGGTTTGAAGCTTTCTTT. As protein: CASSIGTGFEAFF.

The chain links TRBV7-9 to TRBJ2-5; D remains unclear. The CDR3 is 10 residues long. V lost 10 bases and J 5 bases, leaving 8 bases between the germline ends. Germline loops: CDR1 SEHNR, CDR2 FQNEAQ (reference sequence). CDR3 region: CAILEETQYF. CDR3 in DNA: TGTGCCATCCTAGAGGAGACCCAGTACTTC.

The V call is TRBV4-1, the J call TRBJ1-1; D unresolved. Trimming removed 1 base from V and 2 bases from J, with 5 bases in between. Per the germline V gene, CDR1 is MGHRA and CDR2 is YSYEKL. CDR3 length: 13 residues. This CDR3 reads CASSQGVNTEAFF. In DNA, the CDR3 is TGCGCCAGCAGCCAAGGAGTAAACACTGAAGCTTTCTTT.

This clone was observed a handful of times. This chain connects TRBV19 to TRBJ1-5; D call uncertain. V was shortened by 5 bases and J by 15 bases, with 17 bases between the two germline ends. The germline V gene encodes CDR1 LNHDA and CDR2 SQIVND (reference sequence). The CDR3 consists of 12 residues. The CDR3 DNA reads TGTGCCAGTAGTGAGGGTGACGTCGTACCGCATTTT. It specifies CASSEGDVVPHF.